This TCR beta chain was profiled in a study of shared clonotypes between healthy human individuals. As for the study in general: The people who gave samples were two women and a few men aged 18 to 49. The study used three CD4 naive, three CD4 memory, two CD8 naive and one CD8 memory plate per donor. Study-level results: Memory subsets had estimated richness that was generally smaller than that of naive subsets.

In the sorted-subset replicate PCRs, 200 ng DNA, 25,000 to 35,000 T cell genomes, was used. Clones were read by immunoSEQ multiplex PCR, and TCRdb kept only the in-frame ones, dropping some. Of millions of clones listed, about 95% are singletons. Positive CCR7 selection of CD45RO-negative cells yielded the naive CD8 cells, and terminally differentiated effector memory CD45RA+ cells were excluded. Comments on this clone: What it binds is unknown.

The CDR3 runs 16 residues. Germline CDR1 reads MNHEY; CDR2 reads SMNVEV (reference sequence). V lost 3 bases, J lost 1 base, and 10 bases lay in between. The material sequenced was naive CD8+ T cells sorted from blood. The chain recombines TRBV27 with TRBJ1-6, with D uncertain. The TCR comes from a man aged 18 to 30 in good health. The CDR3 DNA reads as TGTGCCAGCAGTTTGGCGGCCCCGTCCTATAATTCACCCCTCCACTTT. Protein sequence: CASSLAAPSYNSPLHF.